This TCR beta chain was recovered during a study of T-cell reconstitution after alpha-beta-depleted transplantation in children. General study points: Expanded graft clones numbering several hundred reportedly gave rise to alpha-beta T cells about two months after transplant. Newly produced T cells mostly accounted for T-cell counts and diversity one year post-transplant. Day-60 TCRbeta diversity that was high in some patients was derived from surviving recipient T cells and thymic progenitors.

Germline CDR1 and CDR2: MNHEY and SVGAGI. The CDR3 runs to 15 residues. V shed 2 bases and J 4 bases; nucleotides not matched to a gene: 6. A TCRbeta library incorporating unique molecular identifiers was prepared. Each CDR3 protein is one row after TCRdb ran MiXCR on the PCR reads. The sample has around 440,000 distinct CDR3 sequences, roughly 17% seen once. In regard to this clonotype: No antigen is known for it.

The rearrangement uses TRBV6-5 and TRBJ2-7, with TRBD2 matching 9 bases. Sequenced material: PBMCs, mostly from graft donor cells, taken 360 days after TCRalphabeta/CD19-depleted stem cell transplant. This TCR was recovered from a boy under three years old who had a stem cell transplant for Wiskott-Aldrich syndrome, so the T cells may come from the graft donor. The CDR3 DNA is TGTGCCAGCAGTTACAAGCGCGGGGGGGCTTACGAGCAGTACTTC. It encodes CASSYKRGGAYEQYF.